Below, 18 T cell receptor beta chains from the same sample are listed, as sequenced in a study of blood T cell repertoires in COVID-19. Sequenced by immunoSEQ multiplex PCR; TCRdb stores in-frame clones only, minus some. The profile covers about 180,000 clones, with around 86% appearing a single time and approximately 8% taken by the ten largest. The sample comprised peripheral blood. These TCRs come from a woman aged 65 to 85 with COVID-19, enrolled during active disease.

J is TRBJ2-5 and V is TRBV10-3; D perhaps matches TRBD2 (6 bases). The CDR3 is 12 amino acids. CDR1 and CDR2 (germline): ENHRY, SYGVKD. The V end was cut by 6 bases, the J end by 5 bases, with 10 bases between. The CDR3 loop reads CAIREGSETQYF. The CDR3 coding sequence is TGTGCCATCAGGGAGGGTAGCGAGACCCAGTACTTC.

The CDR3 loop is CASSRTSGSSFYEQYF. As DNA, the CDR3 is TGTGCCAGCAGTCGGACTAGCGGGAGTAGTTTTTACGAGCAGTACTTC. The V gene is TRBV5-6, the J gene TRBJ2-7; 13 nucleotides align to TRBD2. Trimming removed 5 bases from V and 4 bases from J; junction bases left unmatched: 9. Germline CDR1 SGHDT, CDR2 YYEEEE. The CDR3 spans 16 residues.

The genes are TRBV24-1 and TRBJ1-1; 12 bases match TRBD1. V trimming: 4 bases; J trimming: 7 bases; junction bases outside the gene matches: 9. The CDR3 length is 16 residues. CDR1 and CDR2 (germline): KGHDR, SFDVKD. The CDR3 region has the DNA TGTGCCACCAGTGACCAGGGACAGGGGGCGTTCGGTGAAGCTTTCTTT. It encodes CATSDQGQGAFGEAFF.

This clone was observed a handful of times. The V and J genes are TRBV2 and TRBJ2-7; 9 bases agree with TRBD1. The CDR3 loop spans 13 amino acids. Germline V gene sequence: CDR1 SNHLY, CDR2 FYNNEI. V lost 6 bases to trimming and J lost 5 bases; unmatched junction nucleotides: 5. CDR3 sequence reads: CASRRTGVNEQYF. In DNA, the CDR3 is TGTGCCAGCAGGAGGACAGGGGTCAACGAGCAGTACTTC.

The chain links TRBV2 to TRBJ1-5, with 8 bases that match TRBD1. This CDR3 spans 13 amino acids. V was clipped by 6 bases and J by 4 bases; unmatched bases: 2. Per germline, CDR1 SNHLY and CDR2 FYNNEI. The CDR3 sequence: CASRNRGNQPQHF. The CDR3 DNA reads as TGTGCCAGCAGAAACAGGGGGAATCAGCCCCAGCATTTT.

The rearrangement links TRBV9 to TRBJ2-3; D remains ambiguous. Per the germline V gene, CDR1 is SGDLS and CDR2 is YYNGEE. Trimming removed 0 bases at V and 0 bases at J, with 8 bases between. CDR3 length: 15 residues. The CDR3 spells CASSVVEQSTDTQYF. In DNA, the CDR3 is TGTGCCAGCAGCGTAGTCGAACAGAGCACAGATACGCAGTATTTT.

V usage is TRBV19 and J usage is TRBJ2-5, with a weak D call TRBD1 (6 bases). Looked up from germline, CDR1 is LNHDA and CDR2 is SQIVND (reference sequence). The CDR3 totals 15 residues. Trimming removed 7 bases from V and 1 base from J, with 16 bases in between. CDR3 sequence: CASKDSFSPQETQYF. DNA for the CDR3: TGTGCCAGTAAGGACAGTTTCTCGCCCCAAGAGACCCAGTACTTC.

The chain employs TRBV15 and TRBJ2-7; tentative D call: TRBD2 (5 bases). This CDR3 has 15 residues. Trimming pared 2 bases from V and 1 base from J, leaving 12 bases between. From germline, CDR1 is LNHNV and CDR2 YYDKDF (reference sequence). CDR3 DNA sequence: TGTGCCACCAGCAGAAAGGAGGATCCTTCCTACGAGCAGTACTTC. Translation gives CATSRKEDPSYEQYF.

This clone has more than one count but fewer than ten. The chain recombines TRBV6-1 with TRBJ1-1; D is unclear. The ends were cut back, 8 bases at V and 5 bases at J, with 9 bases in the middle. CDR1 is MNHNS, CDR2 SASEGT, per germline. CDR3 size: 11 residues. In DNA, the CDR3 is TGTGCCAGCCTTCGGGGAACTGAAGCTTTCTTT. Translated, it gives CASLRGTEAFF.

CDR3 DNA sequence: TGTGCCAGCAGCCTCCGGGGGGGTAGAAGCACAGATACGCAGTATTTT. Its translation is CASSLRGGRSTDTQYF. V and J are TRBV7-6 and TRBJ2-3; 8 bases agree with TRBD2. Germline values: CDR1 SGHVS, CDR2 FNYEAQ. Unmatched junction bases numbered 7, after V lost 5 bases and J lost 0 bases. This CDR3 has 16 amino acids.

The gene calls are TRBV5-1 and TRBJ2-5, with D possibly being TRBD2 (5 bases). V was pared by 4 bases and J by 3 bases, with 22 bases between. Germline lookup yields CDR1 SGHRS and CDR2 YFSETQ. This CDR3 has 17 amino acids. CDR3 in amino acids: CASSPTPLSGSKETQYF. Here the CDR3 DNA reads TGCGCCAGCAGCCCTACCCCCCTGAGCGGATCCAAAGAGACCCAGTACTTC.

The genes are TRBV5-6 and TRBJ2-3; D gene uncertain. CDR1 and CDR2 from the germline V gene are SGHDT and YYEEEE. This CDR3 spans 13 amino acids. The ends were cut back, 1 base at V and 5 bases at J, with 8 bases in the middle. The CDR3 DNA sequence: TGTGCCAGCAGCTTGATGGGCGTAGATACGCAGTATTTT. As protein: CASSLMGVDTQYF.

V gene TRBV10-3 combines with J gene TRBJ1-1; D not resolved. Germline V gives CDR1 ENHRY, CDR2 SYGVKD. The V and J ends lost 10 bases and 3 bases respectively, with 21 bases between them. The CDR3 runs 15 residues. This CDR3 is CATRPWYQEDTEAFF. The CDR3 DNA is TGTGCCACCAGACCCTGGTACCAGGAGGACACTGAAGCTTTCTTT.

The V gene is TRBV12-3 or TRBV12-4, the J gene TRBJ1-4; D uncertain. The CDR3 extends over 13 amino acids. The V gene lost 6 bases and the J gene lost 0 bases, with 5 bases spanning the gap. The CDR3 nucleotides are TGTGCCAGCAGCCAAACAACTAATGAAAAACTGTTTTTT. Protein product: CASSQTTNEKLFF.

This chain connects TRBV4-3 to TRBJ2-1, with 9 bases identical to TRBD1. The V gene's germline CDR1 is LGHNA and CDR2 YSLEER. CDR3 length: 15 residues. After removal of 1 base from V and 8 bases from J, the junction contained 6 bases not matched to a gene. CDR3 in DNA: TGCGCCAGCAGCCAAGGAGGGACAGGGTCTCATGAGCAGTTCTTC. It is translated as CASSQGGTGSHEQFF.

The sample holds a few counts of this clone. The chain has TRBV9 and TRBJ1-5; 8 bases line up with TRBD1. V gave up 3 bases and J gave up 6 bases; unmatched junction bases: 5. The CDR3 runs to 14 residues. Germline-derived CDR1 and CDR2 are SGDLS and YYNGEE. The CDR3 loop reads CASSAGTGSQPQHF. The CDR3 coding sequence is TGTGCCAGCAGCGCCGGGACAGGCAGTCAGCCCCAGCATTTT.

J is TRBJ1-2 and V is TRBV10-3; 8 bases fit TRBD1. J gave up 6 bases and V 0 bases, and 6 bases lay outside the gene matches. Germline CDR1 reads ENHRY; CDR2 reads SYGVKD. CDR3 length equals 15 residues. DNA of the CDR3: TGTGCCATCAGTGAGTCGACAGGGGAGTATGATGGCTACACCTTC. This sequence encodes CAISESTGEYDGYTF.

The J gene is TRBJ1-2, the V gene TRBV4-2; D possibly corresponds to TRBD1 (5 bases). Trimming removed 0 bases at V and 4 bases at J, with 12 bases between. The CDR3 totals 15 residues. Germline assignment: CDR1 LGHNA and CDR2 YNFKEQ. CDR3: CASSQEIGAVYGYTF. The CDR3, as DNA: TGTGCCAGCAGCCAAGAGATAGGGGCAGTCTATGGCTACACCTTC.